Described below is a single TCR beta chain sequence and its context. Its target is not known. The CDR3 runs to 11 residues. The germline CDR1 and CDR2 sequences are MNHEY and SVGAGI. V lost 2 bases and J lost 5, with 3 bases in between. The 5'RACE method, run with constant-segment primers, produced TCR alpha and TCR beta cDNA libraries (carrying sample barcodes and UMIs). Each CDR3 protein gets one entry after TCRdb re-called the 5' RACE reads with MiXCR. Among 85,000 to 120,000 distinct CDR3 sequences listed, about 15% were seen once. The data belong to a study of T-cell memory formation after mild COVID-19. The wider study: TCR clusters were mostly confined to one donor each. Study observations and caveats: Memory from before infection featured some responding clones, which suggests cross-reactive memory joined. Day 15 to 85 contractors were CD4/CD8 balanced; later expanders leaned CD4+.

This TCR came from an adult woman who had mild COVID-19 (a few samples of this study predate the infection). Cell type and time point are not known. The J gene is TRBJ2-5, the V gene TRBV6-5; D not resolved. Sequencing was performed on PBMCs or a T cell subset sorted from them (not recorded which). CDR3 sequence reads: CASSYRETQYF. In DNA, the CDR3 is TGTGCCAGCAGTTACCGCGAGACCCAGTACTTC.